These T cell receptor beta chains were read from a single sample in a study of shared clonotypes between healthy human individuals. TCRdb's copy holds only in-frame clones and misses some; the assay was immunoSEQ multiplex PCR. The sample yields about 2,100,000 clones, 85% to 95% seen once. Sequencing was carried out using naive CD8+ T cells from PBMCs. Receptors originate from a man aged 18 to 30 in good health. Some clones in this sample may be carry-over from other donors' samples. Both conserved end residues are part of each CDR3. Each record gives: CDR3 protein, CDR3 DNA, J gene, D gene, clone size, V gene. A D gene is named only where the DNA matches it firmly. The size of a clone is reported for some rows only, either as once, few or many, or as a class for expanded clones.

cdr3_aa: CASSKLSSGNRVHTGELFF
cdr3_nt: TGTGCCAGCAGCAAGCTATCTAGCGGGAATCGGGTTCACACCGGGGAGCTGTTTTTT
j_call: TRBJ2-2
d_call: TRBD2
clone_size: NA
v_call: TRBV5-6

cdr3_aa: CASSQGTSGYPYEQYF
cdr3_nt: TGTGCCAGCAGCCAAGGAACTAGCGGATACCCCTACGAGCAGTACTTC
j_call: TRBJ2-7
d_call: TRBD2
clone_size: NA
v_call: TRBV4-2

cdr3_aa: CASSLEPLSTVNYGYTF
cdr3_nt: TGTGCCAGCAGTTTAGAGCCTCTCTCGACAGTAAACTATGGCTACACCTTC
j_call: TRBJ1-2
d_call: NA
clone_size: NA
v_call: TRBV27

cdr3_aa: CASSLATGTSIYNEQFF
cdr3_nt: TGTGCCAGCAGCTTAGCGACGGGGACTAGCATTTACAATGAGCAGTTCTTC
j_call: TRBJ2-1
d_call: TRBD2
clone_size: once
v_call: TRBV7-8

cdr3_aa: CASSSPGTDNQPQHF
cdr3_nt: TGTGCCAGCAGTTCCCCGGGGACAGATAATCAGCCCCAGCATTTT
j_call: TRBJ1-5
d_call: TRBD1
clone_size: once
v_call: TRBV28

cdr3_aa: CASSLAGGNYGYTF
cdr3_nt: TGTGCCAGCAGCTTGGCAGGGGGGAACTATGGCTACACCTTC
j_call: TRBJ1-2
d_call: TRBD1
clone_size: NA
v_call: TRBV5-6

cdr3_aa: CASSLSGYGYEQYF
cdr3_nt: TGTGCCAGCAGTTTATCTGGGTATGGCTACGAGCAGTACTTC
j_call: TRBJ2-7
d_call: NA
clone_size: NA
v_call: TRBV27

cdr3_aa: CASSLLFAGGPLNEQFF
cdr3_nt: TGTGCCAGCAGTTTACTGTTTGCGGGAGGGCCTCTTAATGAGCAGTTCTTC
j_call: TRBJ2-1
d_call: TRBD2
clone_size: NA
v_call: TRBV28

cdr3_aa: CATSRDPRGRSNQPQHF
cdr3_nt: TGTGCCACCAGCAGAGATCCAAGGGGGCGAAGCAATCAGCCCCAGCATTTT
j_call: TRBJ1-5
d_call: TRBD1
clone_size: NA
v_call: TRBV15

cdr3_aa: CASSPLPGTGPYEQYF
cdr3_nt: TGTGCCAGCAGCCCCCTCCCAGGGACAGGGCCATACGAGCAGTACTTC
j_call: TRBJ2-7
d_call: TRBD1
clone_size: NA
v_call: TRBV7-2

cdr3_aa: CASSGWDNEQFF
cdr3_nt: TGTGCCAGCAGCGGTTGGGACAATGAGCAGTTCTTC
j_call: TRBJ2-1
d_call: NA
clone_size: NA
v_call: TRBV9

cdr3_aa: CASSLGLAGEAPLDNEQFF
cdr3_nt: TGTGCCAGCAGCCTTGGACTAGCGGGAGAGGCCCCGTTGGACAATGAGCAGTTCTTC
j_call: TRBJ2-1
d_call: TRBD2
clone_size: NA
v_call: TRBV4-2

cdr3_aa: CASIPGTDLNTEAFF
cdr3_nt: TGTGCCAGCATACCCGGGACAGACTTGAACACTGAAGCTTTCTTT
j_call: TRBJ1-1
d_call: TRBD1
clone_size: NA
v_call: TRBV2

cdr3_aa: CASSRNSRHANTGELFF
cdr3_nt: TGTGCCAGCAGCCGAAACTCTAGACACGCGAACACCGGGGAGCTGTTTTTT
j_call: TRBJ2-2
d_call: NA
clone_size: once
v_call: TRBV27

cdr3_aa: CASSATGTPTAYEQYF
cdr3_nt: TGTGCCAGCAGCGCGACCGGGACACCTACGGCCTACGAGCAGTACTTC
j_call: TRBJ2-7
d_call: NA
clone_size: NA
v_call: TRBV13

cdr3_aa: CASSGREYPEQYF
cdr3_nt: TGTGCCAGCAGTGGCAGGGAGTACCCCGAGCAGTACTTC
j_call: TRBJ2-7
d_call: NA
clone_size: NA
v_call: TRBV27

cdr3_aa: CASSLLRNQPQHF
cdr3_nt: TGTGCCAGCAGTTTACTGCGCAATCAGCCCCAGCATTTT
j_call: TRBJ1-5
d_call: NA
clone_size: NA
v_call: TRBV28

cdr3_aa: CASSKTGDGEETQYF
cdr3_nt: TGTGCCAGCAGCAAAACAGGGGATGGTGAAGAGACCCAGTACTTC
j_call: TRBJ2-5
d_call: TRBD1
clone_size: NA
v_call: TRBV13

cdr3_aa: CSARAGTRTFF
cdr3_nt: TGCAGTGCTAGAGCCGGGACTAGAACCTTCTTC
j_call: TRBJ2-1
d_call: TRBD2
clone_size: NA
v_call: TRBV20-1

cdr3_aa: CASIPGGSSYEQYF
cdr3_nt: TGTGCCAGCATCCCTGGCGGGAGTTCTTACGAGCAGTACTTC
j_call: TRBJ2-7
d_call: TRBD2
clone_size: NA
v_call: TRBV2

cdr3_aa: CASSSGTGRWPQHF
cdr3_nt: TGTGCCAGCAGTTCCGGGACAGGGAGATGGCCCCAGCATTTT
j_call: TRBJ1-5
d_call: TRBD1
clone_size: few
v_call: TRBV28

cdr3_aa: CASSLVRTGLTGELFF
cdr3_nt: TGTGCCAGCAGCTTAGTGAGGACAGGGTTGACCGGGGAGCTGTTTTTT
j_call: TRBJ2-2
d_call: TRBD1
clone_size: NA
v_call: TRBV7-8

cdr3_aa: CASSEGTGEETQYF
cdr3_nt: TGTGCCAGCAGTGAAGGGACAGGGGAAGAGACCCAGTACTTC
j_call: TRBJ2-5
d_call: NA
clone_size: NA
v_call: TRBV21-1

cdr3_aa: CAWSVLGSSKNIQYF
cdr3_nt: TGTGCCTGGAGTGTTCTCGGGTCATCCAAAAACATTCAGTACTTC
j_call: TRBJ2-4
d_call: NA
clone_size: NA
v_call: TRBV30

cdr3_aa: CASSSGTGLNQPQHF
cdr3_nt: TGTGCCAGCAGTTCAGGGACAGGACTCAATCAGCCCCAGCATTTT
j_call: TRBJ1-5
d_call: TRBD1
clone_size: NA
v_call: TRBV6-5

cdr3_aa: CASSPGTGLYEQYF
cdr3_nt: TGCGCCAGCAGCCCAGGGACAGGGCTTTACGAGCAGTACTTC
j_call: TRBJ2-7
d_call: TRBD1
clone_size: NA
v_call: TRBV5-1

cdr3_aa: CASSRIDSRDYGYTF
cdr3_nt: TGTGCCAGCAGCCGGATAGACAGCCGCGACTATGGCTACACCTTC
j_call: TRBJ1-2
d_call: NA
clone_size: NA
v_call: TRBV28

cdr3_aa: CASSVDGGGNTIYF
cdr3_nt: TGTGCCAGCAGCGTAGACGGAGGAGGAAACACCATATATTTT
j_call: TRBJ1-3
d_call: NA
clone_size: NA
v_call: TRBV9

cdr3_aa: CASILGRTINNEQFF
cdr3_nt: TGTGCCAGCATCTTAGGTAGGACTATCAACAATGAGCAGTTCTTC
j_call: TRBJ2-1
d_call: NA
clone_size: NA
v_call: TRBV28

cdr3_aa: CASLGGRAEEQFF
cdr3_nt: TGTGCCAGTCTCGGCGGGAGGGCCGAGGAGCAGTTCTTC
j_call: TRBJ2-1
d_call: TRBD2
clone_size: NA
v_call: TRBV25-1

cdr3_aa: CASRLDRAGTEAFF
cdr3_nt: TGTGCCAGCAGACTGGACAGGGCGGGAACTGAAGCTTTCTTT
j_call: TRBJ1-1
d_call: TRBD1
clone_size: NA
v_call: TRBV6-5

cdr3_aa: CASSSAGIYTGELFF
cdr3_nt: TGTGCCAGCTCCTCGGCAGGGATTTACACCGGGGAGCTGTTTTTT
j_call: TRBJ2-2
d_call: NA
clone_size: NA
v_call: TRBV5-6

cdr3_aa: CASSELQGALGANVLTF
cdr3_nt: TGTGCCAGCAGTGAGCTACAGGGGGCGCTTGGGGCCAACGTCCTGACTTTC
j_call: TRBJ2-6
d_call: TRBD1
clone_size: once
v_call: TRBV6-1

cdr3_aa: CASSLWGQGLYEQYF
cdr3_nt: TGCGCCAGCAGCCTGTGGGGGCAGGGGTTATACGAGCAGTACTTC
j_call: TRBJ2-7
d_call: NA
clone_size: NA
v_call: TRBV4-1